A single sample is the source of the 21 T cell receptor beta chains below, sequenced in a study of T cells after yellow fever vaccination. TCRdb called the 5' RACE reads again in MiXCR, with one record for every CDR3 protein. Of under 550,000 distinct CDR3 sequences listed, 21% were seen once; the top ten hold about 16%. Sample: PBMCs, taken roughly 20 days after the first yellow fever vaccination. These receptor sequences come from a man between 18 and 29 years old who received the YFV17D yellow fever vaccine.

This clonotype occurred many times. This rearrangement joins TRBV7-2 to TRBJ2-3; TRBD1 might be the D (6 bases). CDR3 length: 14 amino acids. Trimming cost V 5 bases and J 6 bases, with 15 bases left between them. The germline V gene has CDR1 SGHTA and CDR2 FQGNSA. DNA of the CDR3: TGTGCCAGCAGCCAGGACAGTCCCGCGGATACGCAGTATTTT. Protein product: CASSQDSPADTQYF.

This clonotype was recorded once. The chain links TRBV24-1 to TRBJ2-5; the match to TRBD2 covers 14 bases. V was pared by 4 bases and J by 3 bases, with 3 bases of the junction left unmatched. This CDR3 comprises 16 residues. Germline CDR1 KGHDR, CDR2 SFDVKD. This chain's CDR3 is CATSDPTSGGEETQYF. DNA of the CDR3: TGTGCCACCAGTGACCCGACTAGCGGGGGGGAAGAGACCCAGTACTTC.

This clonotype was detected only a few times. The V and J genes are TRBV4-1 and TRBJ1-6, with TRBD1 as a possible D gene (5 bases). The CDR3 sequence is 16 residues long. V was clipped by 0 bases and J by 7 bases, with 13 bases between them. Germline-derived CDR1 and CDR2 are MGHRA and YSYEKL. The CDR3 DNA follows: TGCGCCAGCAGCCAAGATTTGGGGGTCGGGAATTCACCCCTCCACTTT. As protein: CASSQDLGVGNSPLHF.

This clonotype was counted a few times. The chain has TRBV30 and TRBJ2-1, with 8 bases identical to TRBD1. The CDR3 totals 14 residues. The germline gives CDR1 GTSNPN, CDR2 SVGIG (reference sequence). Germline trimming cut 5 bases from V and 9 bases from J; bases unmatched to any gene: 12. The CDR3 sequence: CAWGRQGPPGEQFF. The CDR3 DNA is TGTGCCTGGGGTCGACAGGGGCCCCCAGGTGAGCAGTTCTTC.

This chain joins TRBV4-2 and TRBJ1-4; D is undetermined. This CDR3 has 14 residues. V dropped 2 bases and J dropped 8 bases, with 12 bases sitting between them. Germline-derived CDR1 and CDR2 are LGHNA and YNFKEQ. CDR3 in amino acids: CASSQRGGMEKLFF. DNA for the CDR3: TGTGCCAGCAGCCAACGGGGAGGGATGGAAAAACTGTTTTTT.

This clonotype appeared a few times. The chain employs TRBV5-6 and TRBJ2-7; 7 nucleotides match TRBD1. The CDR3 loop spans 15 amino acids. CDR1 is SGHDT, CDR2 YYEEEE, per germline. The V gene end was trimmed by 6 bases and the J gene end by 0 bases; junction bases not matched to a gene: 9. CDR3 nucleotides: TGTGCCAGCATCAAACCGGGACAGAGCTCCTACGAGCAGTACGTC. It yields the protein CASIKPGQSSYEQYV.

This clonotype has only a few counts. The J gene is TRBJ2-5, the V gene TRBV12-3 or TRBV12-4, with unresolved D. The CDR3 has 14 amino acids. V was shortened by 3 bases and J by 2 bases, with 10 bases between the two germline ends. CDR3: CASSLSAVQETQYF. CDR3 nucleotide sequence: TGTGCCAGCAGTTTGTCTGCGGTTCAAGAGACCCAGTACTTC.

The gene calls are TRBV6-2 or TRBV6-3 and TRBJ2-3; 9 bases agree with TRBD1. In germline, CDR1 is MNHEY, CDR2 SVGEGT. The CDR3 totals 13 residues. The ends lost 6 bases at V and 10 bases at J; junction bases unmatched: 8. Written as DNA, the CDR3 is TGTGCCAGCAGACGCGGGACAGGGCGATCGCAGTATTTT. This gives the protein CASRRGTGRSQYF.

This clonotype was detected a few times. V and J are TRBV4-1 and TRBJ2-2, with TRBD2 identical over 9 bases. Losses at the gene ends were 4 bases for V and 0 bases for J; bases not matched to a gene: 9. The length of the CDR3 is 18 residues. Per the germline V gene, CDR1 is MGHRA and CDR2 is YSYEKL. Here the CDR3 DNA reads TGCGCCAGCAGCCGAAGGGGAGCGGGGGGTGCGAACACCGGGGAGCTGTTTTTT. It is translated as CASSRRGAGGANTGELFF.

This clonotype was counted at least ten times. This chain links TRBV28 with TRBJ2-7; D is unclear. This CDR3 is built from 11 residues. Trimming cost V 6 bases and J 6 bases, with 9 bases left between them. The germline V gene encodes CDR1 MDHEN and CDR2 SYDVKM. CDR3 amino acids: CASSRGREQYV. The CDR3 DNA reads TGTGCCAGCAGCCGTGGACGCGAGCAGTACGTC.

This chain uses TRBV7-2 with TRBJ1-6, with D hard to call. In germline, CDR1 is SGHTA, CDR2 FQGNSA. Trimming took off 4 bases at V and 7 bases at J, with 8 bases between the two ends. This CDR3 has 13 residues. For the CDR3, the DNA is TGTGCCAGCAGCTCGGTATGGAATTCACCCCTCCACTTT. Translated, it gives CASSSVWNSPLHF.

This clonotype was counted a few times. The chain combines TRBV12-3 or TRBV12-4 with TRBJ2-5; 11 nucleotides agree with TRBD1. The CDR3 sequence is 15 residues long. With V trimmed by 4 bases and J by 5 bases, 6 bases remained unmatched. The CDR3 DNA follows: TGTGCCAGCAGTTCCGGGACAGGGGGAACGGAGACCCAGTACTTC. Protein: CASSSGTGGTETQYF.

This rearrangement joins TRBV5-1 to TRBJ2-6; 9 nucleotides line up with TRBD1. The CDR3 covers 18 residues. The J segment lost 2 bases and the V segment lost 2 bases, leaving 8 bases of the junction unmatched. Looked up from germline, CDR1 is SGHRS and CDR2 is YFSETQ. CDR3 sequence: CASSLGDRVVAGANVLTF. The CDR3 DNA follows: TGCGCCAGCAGCTTAGGGGACAGGGTAGTAGCTGGGGCCAACGTCCTGACTTTC.

In this sample, this clonotype turned up a few times. The rearrangement joins TRBV6-2 or TRBV6-3 to TRBJ1-1, with unresolved D. The CDR3 has 12 amino acids. With 5 bases removed from V and 6 bases from J, the gap between germline ends came to 10 bases. Germline assignment: CDR1 MNHEY and CDR2 SVGEGT. The DNA for the CDR3 is TGTGCCAGCAGTCCGTTGGGAGCTGAAGCTTTCTTT. It translates to CASSPLGAEAFF.

This chain joins TRBV7-2 and TRBJ2-7; D unresolved. This CDR3 region has 13 residues. Germline CDR1 and CDR2: SGHTA and FQGNSA. V was trimmed by 1 base and J by 3 bases, leaving 7 bases between them. The CDR3 loop is CASSLVANYEQYF. For the CDR3, the DNA is TGTGCCAGCAGCTTAGTGGCAAACTACGAGCAGTACTTC.

This sequence joins TRBV9 and TRBJ2-2; D gene uncertain. The V gene lost 3 bases and the J gene lost 4 bases, with 7 bases spanning the gap. The CDR3 contains 13 residues. Germline V CDR1 and CDR2: SGDLS, YYNGEE. In nucleotides, the CDR3 is TGTGCCAGCAGCGCCACAGTCACCGGGGAGCTGTTTTTT. It is translated as CASSATVTGELFF.

V gene TRBV5-1 combines with J gene TRBJ2-1; 8 bases align to TRBD1. This CDR3 is 16 amino acids long. The germline gives CDR1 SGHRS, CDR2 YFSETQ. J gave up 3 bases and V 1 base, and 6 bases lay outside the gene matches. CDR3 in DNA: TGCGCCAGCAGCTTGCCGACAGGGGACTTCTACAATGAGCAGTTCTTC. It codes for CASSLPTGDFYNEQFF.

This chain links TRBV7-2 with TRBJ1-1; unclear D gene. Germline V gene sequence: CDR1 SGHTA, CDR2 FQGNSA. The CDR3 loop spans 16 amino acids. Trimming removed 0 bases from V and 1 base from J, with 12 bases in between. DNA for the CDR3: TGTGCCAGCAGCTTAGCGAACGGAGGTTCGAACACTGAAGCTTTCTTT. Its translation is CASSLANGGSNTEAFF.

This clonotype has only a few counts. The chain links TRBV7-3 to TRBJ2-1; D unresolved. V lost 10 bases to trimming and J lost 0 bases, with 7 bases between them. This CDR3 spans 12 amino acids. CDR1 and CDR2 from the germline V gene are SGHTA and FQGTGA. CDR3 protein: CATTPSYNEQFF. CDR3 coding DNA: TGTGCCACGACACCCTCCTACAATGAGCAGTTCTTC.

This clonotype was observed a few times. The chain employs TRBV7-2 and TRBJ2-2; D perhaps matches TRBD2 (7 bases). Trimming shortened V by 5 bases and J by 7 bases, and 11 bases separated the two germline ends. The CDR3 loop spans 13 amino acids. CDR1 and CDR2 from the germline V gene are SGHTA and FQGNSA. DNA of the CDR3: TGTGCCAGCAGCGCGAGGGGGGGCGGGGAGCTGTTTTTT. Translating gives CASSARGGGELFF.

The chain is built from TRBV9 and TRBJ2-7; 8 nucleotides match TRBD1. This CDR3 spans 15 amino acids. J was trimmed by 4 bases and V by 2 bases; bases with no gene match: 8. Germline CDR1 SGDLS, CDR2 YYNGEE. CDR3 residues: CASSVDQGAGYEQYF. In DNA form, the CDR3 reads TGTGCCAGCAGCGTGGACCAGGGGGCGGGTTACGAGCAGTACTTC.